This T cell receptor (beta chain) was retrieved from a study of blood T cell repertoires in COVID-19. Whole-study context: The origin of the acute and convalescent COVID-19 samples was the United States, Italy and Spain. PBMCs, B-cell-depleted T cells, or T cells were the source of the cDNA or gDNA that made up the material.

The CDR3 is made up of 14 amino acids. Trimming took 6 bases from V and 8 from J, leaving 19 bases between them. In germline, CDR1 is MNHEY, CDR2 SVGAGI. Per the original data handling: Using reference gene primer amplification, nucleated cell counts were estimated. TCRdb's copy holds only in-frame clones and misses some; the assay was immunoSEQ multiplex PCR. D and trimming were read from the DNA, whereas the V and J calls and clone size are those reported in that table. Of 140,000 to 150,000 clones detected, more than 80% appear once; the ten largest clones hold approximately 2.8%. The chain uses TRBV6-5 and TRBJ1-2; perhaps TRBD1 as D (5 bases). Sequencing was performed on peripheral blood. This sequence was found in a woman aged 55-75 years with active COVID-19. The CDR3: CASSSGLPRNGYTF. CDR3 coding DNA: TGTGCCAGCAGCTCGGGACTTCCCCGGAACGGCTACACCTTC.